The T cell receptor beta chain under discussion was sequenced for a study of shared clonotypes between healthy human individuals. General observations from the study: Naive subsets usually exceeded memory subsets in estimated richness.

Germline V CDR1 and CDR2: SGHRS, YFSETQ. V trimming: 3 bases; J trimming: 7 bases; junction bases outside the gene matches: 6. The CDR3 runs 15 residues. Details on this clone: Its antigen is currently unknown.

Sequencing was performed with immunoSEQ multiplex PCR; in TCRdb, only in-frame clones are kept and a portion is missing. This table holds about 2.3 million clones, 85% to 95% found once. This chain uses TRBV5-1 with TRBJ2-3; TRBD2 matches at 12 bases. Input material: naive CD4+ T cells from PBMCs. Subset noted: CD45RA+ positively selected. The receptor comes from a man in his late teens or twenties in good health. Some clones in this sample may be carry-over from other donors' samples. CDR3 sequence (DNA): TGCGCCAGCAGCTGGACGACTAGCGGGAGCAATACGCAGTATTTT. Translating gives CASSWTTSGSNTQYF.